These 20 T cell receptor beta chains share one sample of origin, sequenced in a study of identical twins. TCRdb used MiXCR to reprocess the 5' RACE reads, holding one entry per CDR3 protein. The table lists around 650,000 distinct CDR3 sequences, 7% to 7.5% of them singletons. The sample was also linked to a second study, of yellow fever vaccine responses in identical twins.

The source material was PBMCs. Receptors originate from a woman between 18 and 30 years old in good health.

This clonotype was counted ten times or more. The rearrangement joins TRBV14 to TRBJ2-1; D is undetermined. The CDR3 loop spans 14 amino acids. Per the germline V gene, CDR1 is SGHDN and CDR2 is FVKESK. V was cut by 2 bases and J by 6 bases, with 11 bases left in between. The CDR3 DNA reads as TGTGCCAGCAGCCAAAATCGGGCCGCCAATGAGCAGTTCTTC. Protein product: CASSQNRAANEQFF.

In this sample, this clonotype turned up many times. This chain links TRBV12-3 or TRBV12-4 with TRBJ2-7; a possible D gene is TRBD1 (6 bases). V was trimmed by 8 bases and J by 4 bases, leaving 18 bases between them. The length of the CDR3 is 14 residues. The CDR3 protein is CASAAQGNLYEQYF. CDR3 sequence (DNA): TGTGCCAGCGCGGCACAGGGAAACCTTTACGAGCAGTACTTC.

This clonotype was detected a few times. V usage is TRBV12-3 or TRBV12-4 and J usage is TRBJ2-7; 9 positions agree with TRBD2. The junction had 14 bases not matched to a gene; V was cut back by 3 bases and J by 2 bases. The CDR3 extends over 18 amino acids. CDR3 sequence reads: CASSFGREGLRTTYEQYF. CDR3 sequence (DNA): TGTGCCAGCAGTTTCGGGCGGGAGGGCCTTAGAACAACCTACGAGCAGTACTTC.

The sample holds many counts of this clonotype. The chain is built from TRBV7-8 and TRBJ2-1; D remains unclear. Trimming took off 1 base at V and 7 bases at J, with 8 bases between the two ends. The germline CDR1 and CDR2 sequences are SGHVS and FQNEAQ. The CDR3 totals 13 residues. The CDR3 loop is CASSLVRGNEQFF. CDR3 DNA: TGTGCCAGCAGCTTAGTACGCGGAAATGAGCAGTTCTTC.

V gene TRBV6-4 combines with J gene TRBJ2-3; 11 nucleotides align to TRBD2. The CDR3 has 14 amino acids. Germline assignment: CDR1 MRHNA and CDR2 SNTAGT. The V gene end was trimmed by 6 bases and the J gene end by 4 bases; junction bases not matched to a gene: 3. The CDR3 DNA reads TGTGCCAGCAGCGTACTAGCGGGAGCAGATACGCAGTATTTT. Its protein product is CASSVLAGADTQYF.

As regards this clonotype: Because the CDR3's place on the DNA is in doubt, the DNA is left out and the CDR3 is given as listed by TCRdb. This chain uses TRBV28 with TRBJ2-2; the DNA was not used to check the table's D call, TRBD1. The CDR3 is 16 residues long, ends included. The germline V gene has CDR1 MDHEN and CDR2 SYDVKM. This chain's CDR3 is CASSSSGFTNTGELFF.

This sequence joins TRBV10-3 and TRBJ1-5, with TRBD1 identical over 8 bases. The V gene end was trimmed by 6 bases and the J gene end by 6 bases; junction bases not matched to a gene: 7. The CDR3 sequence is 14 residues long. The V gene's germline CDR1 is ENHRY and CDR2 SYGVKD. CDR3 sequence (DNA): TGTGCCATCAGCCCACAGGGGGGAGGTCAGCCCCAGCATTTT. Protein: CAISPQGGGQPQHF.

The chain links TRBV6-5 to TRBJ2-7; 7 nucleotides match TRBD1. Germline lookup yields CDR1 MNHEY and CDR2 SVGAGI. The CDR3 totals 15 residues. V was clipped by 2 bases and J by 4 bases; unmatched bases: 8. The CDR3 region has the DNA TGTGCCAGCAGTTACCCTGAGACAGGGATATACGAGCAGTACGTC. Protein: CASSYPETGIYEQYV.

Ten or more counts support this clonotype. This sequence joins TRBV28 and TRBJ1-1; TRBD1 aligns across 8 bases. Germline V gene sequence: CDR1 MDHEN, CDR2 SYDVKM. The CDR3 runs 14 residues. With 5 bases clipped from V and 5 bases from J, the junction kept 7 bases outside the gene matches. CDR3 bases: TGTGCCAGCAGTGTTCCGGACAGGGTGACTGAAGCTTTCTTT. This translates into CASSVPDRVTEAFF. Full variable domain (outside the CDR3, taken from reference TRBV28 and TRBJ1-1): DVKVTQSSRYLVKRTGEKVFLECVQDMDHENMFWYRQDPGLGLRLIYFSYDVKMKEKGDIPEGYSVSREKKERFSLILESASTNQTSMYLCASSVPDRVTEAFFGQGTRLTVV.

This clonotype was recorded many times. The rearrangement uses TRBV27 and TRBJ2-7; 7 nucleotides align to TRBD1. Germline CDR1 is MNHEY and CDR2 is SMNVEV (reference sequence). The V gene end was trimmed by 3 bases and the J gene end by 3 bases; junction bases not matched to a gene: 5. The CDR3 runs 14 residues. The DNA for the CDR3 is TGTGCCAGCAGTTTCTTGGGACAGAGCTACGAGCAGTACTTC. Protein: CASSFLGQSYEQYF.

This clonotype was seen many times. The chain is built from TRBV10-2 and TRBJ2-1, with D perhaps TRBD1 or TRBD2 (6 bases each). V gave up 10 bases and J gave up 3 bases, with 19 bases separating them. This CDR3 is built from 15 residues. The germline V gene encodes CDR1 WSHSY and CDR2 SAAADI. As DNA, the CDR3 is TGCGCCACTACCCCGGGGGCATGGCTCTACAATGAGCAGTTCTTC. Its translation: CATTPGAWLYNEQFF.

The gene calls are TRBV29-1 and TRBJ1-2; D is unresolved. V shed 4 bases and J shed 1 base, with 10 bases lying between them. Germline-derived CDR1 and CDR2 are SQVTM and ANQGSEA. CDR3 size: 13 residues. CDR3 nucleotides: TGCAGCGTTGGAGGGAGGCTTAACTATGGCTACACCTTC. Translating gives CSVGGRLNYGYTF.

The rearrangement joins TRBV29-1 to TRBJ2-1; 7 bases line up with TRBD2. Germline V gene lookup returns CDR1 SQVTM and CDR2 ANQGSEA. CDR3 length equals 17 residues. With V trimmed by 2 bases and J by 7 bases, 17 bases remained unmatched. The CDR3 loop is CSVEMRERWINFNEQFF. The CDR3 bases are TGCAGCGTTGAAATGCGGGAGCGGTGGATCAATTTTAATGAGCAGTTCTTC.

J is TRBJ2-1 and V is TRBV5-5; TRBD1 might be the D (7 bases). The CDR3 totals 15 residues. With 4 bases removed from V and 8 bases from J, the gap between germline ends came to 19 bases. CDR1 and CDR2 (germline): SGHKS, YYEKEE (reference sequence). The CDR3 region is CASSPKGGGGDEQFF. CDR3 DNA: TGTGCCAGCAGCCCGAAGGGTGGAGGGGGCGATGAGCAGTTCTTC.

This clonotype was observed a handful of times. This rearrangement joins TRBV14 to TRBJ1-3, with D uncertain. The V end was cut by 4 bases, the J end by 0 bases, with 16 bases between. The CDR3 has 17 residues. Germline assignment: CDR1 SGHDN and CDR2 FVKESK. As DNA, the CDR3 is TGTGCCAGCAGCCTCTTGACCAGCCCCAACTCTGGAAACACCATATATTTT. Its translation: CASSLLTSPNSGNTIYF.

This chain links TRBV27 with TRBJ2-2; 8 bases agree with TRBD2. Trimming at V came to 3 bases and at J to 0 bases, leaving 6 bases not matched to a gene. Germline V gene sequence: CDR1 MNHEY, CDR2 SMNVEV (reference sequence). CDR3 length: 17 residues. The DNA of the CDR3 is TGTGCCAGCAGTTTCAGGGAGCGGGGGACGAACACCGGGGAGCTGTTTTTT. The encoded protein is CASSFRERGTNTGELFF.

The CDR3: CASSSGLAADNEQFF. CDR3 DNA sequence: TGCGCCAGCAGCTCGGGACTAGCGGCAGACAATGAGCAGTTCTTC. The rearrangement joins TRBV5-1 to TRBJ2-1; 11 nucleotides line up with TRBD2. This CDR3 has 15 residues. V was pared by 3 bases and J by 5 bases, with 4 bases of the junction left unmatched. Germline V gene sequence: CDR1 SGHRS, CDR2 YFSETQ. Combining the CDR3 with reference TRBV5-1 and TRBJ2-1 gives the whole variable domain KAGVTQTPRYLIKTRGQQVTLSCSPISGHRSVSWYQQTPGQGLQFLFEYFSETQRNKGNFPGRFSGRQFSNSRSEMNVSTLELGDSALYLCASSSGLAADNEQFFGPGTRLTVL.

This clonotype has at least ten counts. The V and J genes are TRBV5-1 and TRBJ2-1; the match to TRBD2 covers 9 bases. J lost 1 base, V lost 4 bases, and 12 bases had no gene match. CDR3 length equals 18 residues. CDR1 is SGHRS, CDR2 YFSETQ, per germline. The CDR3 region is CASSAGLAPTASYNEQFF. DNA of the CDR3: TGCGCCAGCAGCGCCGGACTAGCGCCCACAGCTTCCTACAATGAGCAGTTCTTC.

A few counts support this clonotype. V usage is TRBV4-1 and J usage is TRBJ2-3; TRBD2 might be the D (6 bases). This CDR3 contains 12 residues. Germline V CDR1 and CDR2: MGHRA, YSYEKL. V gave up 4 bases and J gave up 6 bases, with 8 bases separating them. The CDR3 sequence: CASSRREDTQYF. CDR3 DNA sequence: TGCGCCAGCAGCCGCCGGGAGGATACGCAGTATTTT.

This clonotype was detected a few times. The chain joins TRBV27 to TRBJ2-3; 9 nucleotides agree with TRBD2. CDR1 and CDR2 from the germline V gene are MNHEY and SMNVEV (reference sequence). The CDR3 has 20 residues. V lost 3 bases and J lost 0; bases outside the gene matches: 16. The CDR3: CASSLRTSDYRGDSTDTQYF. For the CDR3, the DNA is TGTGCCAGCAGTTTGCGGACTAGCGACTACCGAGGTGATAGCACAGATACGCAGTATTTT.